These 22 T cell receptor beta chains share one sample of origin, sequenced in a study of blood T cell repertoires in COVID-19. The table came from immunoSEQ multiplex PCR; TCRdb's copy has only in-frame clones and leaves some out. The sample holds roughly 250,000 clones, 88% seen once. Sequenced sample: peripheral blood. These receptors were taken from a woman in her twenties or thirties with acute or convalescent COVID-19.

On this clone itself: The sample contains more than one DNA sequence encoding this CDR3. The chain has TRBV29-1 and TRBJ2-7; possible D gene TRBD1, 5 bases. The CDR3 consists of 11 residues. Trimming took 2 bases from V and 3 from J, leaving 5 bases between them. Germline V gene sequence: CDR1 SQVTM, CDR2 ANQGSEA. The CDR3 reads CSVERGYEQYF. The CDR3 DNA reads TGCAGCGTTGAAAGGGGCTACGAGCAGTACTTC.

This clone was counted a few times. The chain has TRBV6-5 and TRBJ2-7; tentatively, D is TRBD1 (7 bases). V lost 0 bases and J 7 bases, leaving 16 bases between the germline ends. CDR3 length: 15 residues. Germline CDR1 MNHEY, CDR2 SVGAGI. The CDR3 nucleotides read TGTGCCAGCAGTTACTCCGCAGGGGGGATAGGGGAGCAGTACTTC. Its protein is CASSYSAGGIGEQYF.

The gene calls are TRBV9 and TRBJ1-2; TRBD1 matches at 8 bases. The CDR3 is made up of 14 amino acids. Per the germline V gene, CDR1 is SGDLS and CDR2 is YYNGEE. Trimming removed 4 bases from V and 2 bases from J; junction bases left unmatched: 4. The CDR3 spells CASSSTGGNYGYTF. As DNA, the CDR3 is TGTGCCAGCAGCTCCACAGGGGGGAACTATGGCTACACCTTC.

This chain uses TRBV30 with TRBJ2-1; 12 bases match TRBD1. The CDR3 consists of 13 residues. CDR1 is GTSNPN and CDR2 is SVGIG in the germline V gene (reference sequence). The V segment lost 6 bases and the J segment 10 bases; nucleotides outside the gene matches: 7. This CDR3 reads CACREGQGAEQFF. The CDR3 DNA is TGTGCCTGCAGGGAGGGACAGGGGGCCGAGCAGTTCTTC.

V usage is TRBV5-1 and J usage is TRBJ2-1; 7 bases fit TRBD1. This CDR3 contains 15 residues. CDR1 is SGHRS, CDR2 YFSETQ, per germline. J was trimmed by 8 bases and V by 2 bases; bases with no gene match: 10. The DNA of the CDR3 is TGCGCCAGCAGCTTCACGAGGGGGCGTTTCGATGAGCAGTTCTTC. Translating gives CASSFTRGRFDEQFF.

This chain joins TRBV7-2 and TRBJ2-3, with D maybe TRBD1 (5 bases). V dropped 6 bases and J dropped 4 bases, with 14 bases sitting between them. The germline gives CDR1 SGHTA, CDR2 FQGNSA. This CDR3 spans 14 amino acids. CDR3 coding DNA: TGTGCCAGCAGGACAGCCCGACTCGCAGATACGCAGTATTTT. This codes for CASRTARLADTQYF.

The V call is TRBV27, the J call TRBJ1-5, with no clear D. V was trimmed by 5 bases and J by 7 bases, leaving 21 bases between them. Per germline, CDR1 MNHEY and CDR2 SMNVEV (reference sequence). The CDR3 loop spans 16 amino acids. The CDR3 DNA follows: TGTGCCAGCAGTAAGAGTACCGGGATAATAGGGCAGCCCCAGCATTTT. Protein: CASSKSTGIIGQPQHF.

The chain has TRBV11-2 and TRBJ1-1; maybe TRBD1 (5 bases). Trimming pared 4 bases from V and 1 base from J, leaving 7 bases between. Germline values: CDR1 SGHAT, CDR2 FQNNGV. The CDR3 loop spans 13 amino acids. The CDR3 DNA sequence: TGTGCCAGCAGCTATCAGGGGAACACTGAAGCTTTCTTT. Translated, it gives CASSYQGNTEAFF.

This chain connects TRBV13 to TRBJ2-1; D call uncertain. V was cut by 4 bases and J by 9 bases, with 16 bases left in between. The CDR3 has 14 residues. Germline V gene sequence: CDR1 PRHDT, CDR2 FYEKMQ (reference sequence). CDR3 in DNA: TGTGCCAGCAGCTCGTTGACCGTTGGCGGTGAGCAGTTCTTC. Translated: CASSSLTVGGEQFF.

The chain has TRBV5-1 and TRBJ2-1, with 9 nucleotides matching TRBD2. The V gene end was trimmed by 2 bases and the J gene end by 1 base; junction bases not matched to a gene: 7. Germline values: CDR1 SGHRS, CDR2 YFSETQ. This CDR3 contains 17 residues. DNA for the CDR3: TGCGCCAGCAGCTTATCCTTAGCGGGAGCTTCCTACAATGAGCAGTTCTTC. Protein product: CASSLSLAGASYNEQFF.

The rearrangement joins TRBV6-5 to TRBJ2-2; 8 bases align to TRBD2. After removal of 0 bases from V and 4 bases from J, the junction contained 4 bases not matched to a gene. CDR3 size: 16 residues. Germline V lookup: CDR1 MNHEY, CDR2 SVGAGI. The CDR3: CASSYSGLVSTGELFF. DNA for the CDR3: TGTGCCAGCAGTTACTCGGGACTAGTATCCACCGGGGAGCTGTTTTTT.

The chain uses TRBV6-5 and TRBJ2-2, with D maybe TRBD2 (6 bases). The CDR3 contains 14 residues. With 5 bases removed from V and 2 bases from J, the gap between germline ends came to 9 bases. CDR1 is MNHEY, CDR2 SVGAGI, per germline. The DNA of the CDR3 is TGTGCCAGCAGTCTGGACTACAACACCGGGGAGCTGTTTTTT. The encoded protein is CASSLDYNTGELFF.

The chain uses TRBV6-5 and TRBJ2-5, with D tentatively TRBD1 (5 bases). The CDR3 covers 15 residues. The germline CDR1 and CDR2 sequences are MNHEY and SVGAGI. Trimming removed 5 bases at V and 1 base at J, with 14 bases between. The CDR3 loop reads CASSTYPGIQETQYF. The CDR3 coding sequence is TGTGCCAGCAGTACCTACCCAGGGATCCAAGAGACCCAGTACTTC.

The chain carries TRBV7-2 and TRBJ2-7, with TRBD2 as a possible D gene (5 bases). Between the trimmed V and J ends, which lost 5 bases and 6 bases, there was a span of 14 bases. The length of the CDR3 is 13 residues. The germline V gene encodes CDR1 SGHTA and CDR2 FQGNSA. The CDR3 loop reads CASSRGGAIEQYF. DNA for the CDR3: TGTGCCAGCAGCAGAGGAGGTGCCATCGAGCAGTACTTC.

This clone was counted a single time. This chain connects TRBV9 to TRBJ2-7, with TRBD2 as a possible D gene (6 bases). V lost 4 bases, J lost 0 bases, and 8 bases lay in between. This CDR3 has 13 residues. Per the germline V gene, CDR1 is SGDLS and CDR2 is YYNGEE. This CDR3 reads CASSQTSSYEQYF. The DNA of the CDR3 is TGTGCCAGCAGCCAGACTAGCTCCTACGAGCAGTACTTC. Using reference TRBV9 and TRBJ2-7 for the parts outside the CDR3, the full variable domain is DSGVTQTPKHLITATGQRVTLRCSPRSGDLSVYWYQQSLDQGLQFLIQYYNGEERAKGNILERFSAQQFPDLHSELNLSSLELGDSALYFCASSQTSSYEQYFGPGTRLTVT.

This sequence joins TRBV10-3 and TRBJ1-2, with D possibly being TRBD1 (6 bases). Germline assignment: CDR1 ENHRY and CDR2 SYGVKD. This CDR3 has 15 amino acids. V lost 3 bases to trimming and J lost 0 bases, with 11 bases between them. DNA for the CDR3: TGTGCCATCAGTGATGGCAGGGGAACTAACTATGGCTACACCTTC. It encodes CAISDGRGTNYGYTF.

The chain combines TRBV6-5 with TRBJ1-1; 7 bases align to TRBD1. Trimming cost V 5 bases and J 4 bases; bases outside gene matches: 4. Germline CDR1 and CDR2: MNHEY and SVGAGI. The CDR3 totals 13 residues. The CDR3 loop is CASSRGRVTEAFF. In nucleotides, the CDR3 is TGTGCCAGCAGTAGGGGGCGGGTCACTGAAGCTTTCTTT.

The chain links TRBV5-4 to TRBJ1-1; possibly TRBD1 for D (6 bases). The ends were cut back, 2 bases at V and 5 bases at J, with 19 bases in the middle. The CDR3 is made up of 16 amino acids. CDR1 is SGHNT and CDR2 is YYREEE in the germline V gene (reference sequence). CDR3 in amino acids: CASSFPNRVDSTEAFF. DNA for the CDR3: TGTGCCAGCAGCTTTCCAAACAGGGTTGATTCGACTGAAGCTTTCTTT.

To note about this clone: The junction and the germline gene differ at one end; a read error may be behind it. The gene calls are TRBV7-3 and TRBJ2-3; 9 bases match TRBD1. Germline values: CDR1 SGHTA, CDR2 FQGTGA. CDR3 size: 15 residues. Written as DNA, the CDR3 is TGTGCCAGCAGCGTAACAGGGGGCCGGACAGATACGCAGTATTTT. Its protein is CASSVTGGRTDTQYF.

The chain combines TRBV19 with TRBJ1-6; 10 bases align to TRBD1. Trimming took 9 bases from V and 9 from J; bases not matched to a gene: 5. The CDR3 is 13 residues long. Looked up from germline, CDR1 is LNHDA and CDR2 is SQIVND (reference sequence). The CDR3 DNA follows: TGTGCCAGCCGGGACAGGGGAACTTCACCCCTCCACTTT. Its translation is CASRDRGTSPLHF.

The chain is built from TRBV12-3 or TRBV12-4 and TRBJ2-7, with D unresolved. The V end was cut by 3 bases, the J end by 3 bases, with 9 bases between. The CDR3 has 13 amino acids. CDR3: CASSFTDNYEQYF. For the CDR3, the DNA is TGTGCCAGCAGTTTCACAGATAACTACGAGCAGTACTTC.

This clone showed up just a few times. The chain recombines TRBV6-2 or TRBV6-3 with TRBJ1-5; D unclear. Between the trimmed V and J ends, which lost 2 bases and 0 bases, there was a span of 5 bases. Germline CDR1 MNHEY, CDR2 SVGEGT. This CDR3 is built from 14 residues. This CDR3 reads CASSYAGSNQPQHF. The CDR3 DNA follows: TGTGCCAGCAGTTACGCAGGTAGCAATCAGCCCCAGCATTTT.